Here is one T cell receptor beta chain with its context. Its antigen is undetermined. Genomic DNA constituted the template upon which TCR beta VDJ and CDR3 profiling was performed. TCRdb re-called the reads through MiXCR, storing one row per CDR3 protein. The repertoire holds about 150,000 distinct CDR3 sequences, with around half as singletons. This sample is part of a study of CD8+CD57+ T cells in acquired aplastic anemia. General observations from the study: Patients were compared with controls for CD8+ Simpson's diversity, and no significant difference emerged.

CDR3 length: 13 amino acids. Between the trimmed V and J ends, which lost 10 bases and 6 bases, there was a span of 15 bases. Germline V gene data show CDR1 as LNHDA and CDR2 as SQIVND (reference sequence). Only patients with CD8+CD57+ cell expansion on flow cytometry were chosen for sequencing. Acquired aplastic anemia of severe grade affected all patients. Patients had received no therapy at the time of blood sampling. The sample taken for sequencing was sorted CD4+, CD8+, or CD8+CD57+ T cells (not recorded which) from PBMCs. V and J are TRBV19 and TRBJ2-2, with unresolved D. The sequence was collected from a human donor with aplastic anemia. This chain's CDR3 is CATSAGFPGELFF. The CDR3 DNA is TGTGCCACCTCGGCTGGGTTCCCCGGGGAGCTGTTTTTT.